This T cell receptor (beta chain) was documented in a study of blood T cell repertoires in COVID-19. Study-wide context: PBMCs, B-cell-depleted T cells, or T cells were the source of the cDNA or gDNA that made up the material.

TCRdb's table, derived via immunoSEQ multiplex PCR, lists solely in-frame clones and lacks some. Counted here are about 280,000 clones, 89% occurring once; the ten biggest clones make up about 0.94%. The CDR3 contains 17 residues. The J segment lost 5 bases and the V segment lost 2 bases, leaving 10 bases of the junction unmatched. Germline V gene sequence: CDR1 GTSNPN, CDR2 SVGIG (reference sequence). The chain carries TRBV30 and TRBJ2-4, with TRBD2 matching over 12 bases. The receptor comes from a middle-aged woman who had recovered from COVID-19. The sequencing sample was made of peripheral blood. The CDR3 nucleotides read TGTGCCTGGAGTAGGGAGACTAGCGGGAGTGGGGAAAACATTCAGTACTTC. It codes for CAWSRETSGSGENIQYF.